This passage covers 6 T cell receptor beta chains from one sample sequenced in a study of blood T cell repertoires in COVID-19 (dated by TCRdb to 2018 to 2020). The protocol used for the library was the immunoSEQ multiplex PCR assay. TCRdb took this table from immuneACCESS and kept in-frame rearrangements with V and J called. Such tables lack part of the clones; where checked against another copy, unresolved V genes explain under half of the gap, and the rest is unexplained. For this sample there are around 180,000 clones; more than 75% appear just once. More than 7.5% of the sample rests with the top ten. Sequencing was done on a sample of PBMCs or T cells enriched from blood (not recorded which). These receptor sequences come from a woman aged 30 to 39 who had recovered from COVID-19.

The V call is TRBV27, the J call TRBJ2-1; 13 positions agree with TRBD2. This CDR3 has 17 amino acids. V was clipped by 6 bases and J by 7 bases; unmatched bases: 12. Germline-derived CDR1 and CDR2 are MNHEY and SMNVEV (reference sequence). The CDR3 DNA reads TGTGCCAGCAGCTTAACAGGACTAGCGGGAGAAGTGAATGAGCAGTTCTTC. The encoded protein is CASSLTGLAGEVNEQFF.

The chain joins TRBV11-2 to TRBJ2-7; 8 nucleotides line up with TRBD1. The germline V gene has CDR1 SGHAT and CDR2 FQNNGV. The CDR3 is 14 amino acids. The V and J ends lost 4 bases and 6 bases, in that order; junction bases with no gene match: 8. DNA of the CDR3: TGTGCCAGCAGCTCCGGACAGGGAGCAGGCGAGCAGTACTTC. Amino acids: CASSSGQGAGEQYF.

The chain employs TRBV19 and TRBJ1-5; no reliable D call. The V end lost 9 bases, the J end lost 2 bases, and 23 bases lay between the germline ends. Per the germline V gene, CDR1 is LNHDA and CDR2 is SQIVND (reference sequence). This CDR3 is built from 17 residues. DNA of the CDR3: TGTGCCAGCGCAACTCGAACGGGGAGGAGGGGCAATCAGCCCCAGCATTTT. Translation gives CASATRTGRRGNQPQHF.

The chain links TRBV2 to TRBJ2-2, with 7 bases lining up with TRBD1. Germline values: CDR1 SNHLY, CDR2 FYNNEI. The CDR3 runs 14 residues. Germline trimming cut 4 bases from V and 6 bases from J; bases unmatched to any gene: 5. CDR3 residues: CASSGQGGPGELFF. CDR3 sequence (DNA): TGTGCCAGCAGTGGACAGGGCGGCCCCGGGGAGCTGTTTTTT.

In its sample, this clone was seen once. The gene calls are TRBV30 and TRBJ2-7; TRBD1 agrees at 7 bases. After removal of 5 bases from V and 1 base from J, the junction contained 5 bases not matched to a gene. CDR1 and CDR2 from the germline V gene are GTSNPN and SVGIG (reference sequence). This CDR3 spans 13 amino acids. The CDR3 region has the DNA TGTGCCTGGGCTACAGGGGAATCCTACGAGCAGTACTTC. Translating gives CAWATGESYEQYF.

The chain employs TRBV7-6 and TRBJ1-1; D might be TRBD1 (5 bases). The CDR3 extends over 15 amino acids. Germline CDR1 and CDR2: SGHVS and FNYEAQ. V gave up 1 base and J gave up 2 bases, with 11 bases separating them. The CDR3 reads CASSLEGEGNTEAFF. The DNA of the CDR3 is TGTGCCAGCAGCTTAGAAGGGGAGGGTAACACTGAAGCTTTCTTT.